Listed below are T cell receptor beta chains from one sample, sequenced in a study of T cell responses to AZD1222 COVID-19 vaccine. Clones were read by immunoSEQ multiplex PCR, and TCRdb kept only the in-frame ones, dropping some. Among about 150,000 clones listed, about 90% were seen once. This specimen was peripheral blood, taken on day 0 of MenACWY control vaccination. The origin of the receptors is an adult in good health. The CDR3 runs from the conserved cysteine through the conserved F or W. A D gene is named only where the DNA matches it firmly. Clone size is given for some rows only: seen once, a few or many times, or a class if the clone is expanded.

clone size	D gene	J gene	V gene	CDR3 DNA	CDR3 protein
-	TRBD1	TRBJ1-1	TRBV10-3	TGTGCCATCAGCTTAGACAGGGCGACTGAAGCTTTCTTT	CAISLDRATEAFF
-	TRBD2	TRBJ2-7	TRBV7-9	TGTGCCAGCAGCTCGGGACTAGCTGATCCCTACGAGCAGTACTTC	CASSSGLADPYEQYF
few	-	TRBJ2-1	TRBV18	TGTGCCAGCTCACCAGAGCGAAATGAGCAGTTCTTC	CASSPERNEQFF
-	-	TRBJ2-1	TRBV19	TGTGCCAGTAGTATGTCTGCGAGCCAATACAATGAGCAGTTCTTC	CASSMSASQYNEQFF
-	-	TRBJ1-3	TRBV19	TGTGCCAGCACACAGGGAACTGGAAACACCATATATTTT	CASTQGTGNTIYF
-	-	TRBJ2-6	TRBV5-1	TGCGCCAGCAGCGTCAGATCTTCCTTCTCTGGGGCCAACGTCCTGACTTTC	CASSVRSSFSGANVLTF
-	-	TRBJ2-1	TRBV6-5	TGTGCCAGCATTCAATTATTTGAGCAGTTCTTC	CASIQLFEQFF
-	-	TRBJ2-1	TRBV12-3/TRBV12-4	TGTGCCAGCAGTCCTACTCCCAATGAGCAGTTCTTC	CASSPTPNEQFF
-	TRBD1	TRBJ1-2	TRBV4-3	TGCGCCAGCAGCCATAAGGGACAGGGGATCTATGGCTACACCTTC	CASSHKGQGIYGYTF
-	-	TRBJ1-5	TRBV19	TGTGCCAGTAGCCCTATAGCCAAATACCAGCATTTT	CASSPIAKYQHF
-	-	TRBJ1-2	TRBV21-1	TGTGCCAGCAGCTTCCAGGGAAGAACTAACTATGGCTACACCTTC	CASSFQGRTNYGYTF
-	TRBD1	TRBJ1-1	TRBV27	TGTGCCAGCAGGCGACAGGGGATAGCGAACACTGAAGCTTTCTTT	CASRRQGIANTEAFF
-	-	TRBJ2-1	TRBV2	TGTGCCAGCAACGAGGTCTCCTACAATGAGCAGTTCTTC	CASNEVSYNEQFF
-	-	TRBJ1-2	TRBV4-1	TGCGCCAGCAGCCCCCCCGGTAACTATGGCTACACCTTC	CASSPPGNYGYTF
-	TRBD2	TRBJ2-7	TRBV7-2	TGTGCCAGCAGCTTGGGACTAGAGTTATACGAGCAGTACTTC	CASSLGLELYEQYF
-	-	TRBJ2-2	TRBV7-9	TGTGCCAGCAGTCCTCTCCGTCTGGTCTCCGGGGAGCTGTTTTTT	CASSPLRLVSGELFF
-	TRBD2	TRBJ2-5	TRBV5-1	TGCGCCCGCAGCGGGGGGACTAGCGGGGGCCAAGAGACCCAGTACTTC	CARSGGTSGGQETQYF
-	-	TRBJ2-3	TRBV5-1	TGCGCCAGCAGCGGGACGACAGATACGCAGTATTTT	CASSGTTDTQYF
-	-	TRBJ1-6	TRBV6-2/TRBV6-3	TGTGCCAGCAGTACCAGGCAGGGACCTATTGATTCACCCCTCCACTTT	CASSTRQGPIDSPLHF
-	-	TRBJ1-5	TRBV6-2/TRBV6-3	TGTGCCAGCAGTTACTCGGAAGGGGATGAGGGCAATCAGCCCCAGCATTTT	CASSYSEGDEGNQPQHF
-	-	TRBJ2-2	TRBV5-1	TGCGCCAGCAGCCTCTCCCAGGGGGGGGTCCCCGGGGAGCTGTTTTTT	CASSLSQGGVPGELFF
-	TRBD1	TRBJ1-5	TRBV6-5	TGTGCCAGCTACCGCCAGGGGGCGCGCCAGCCCCAGCATTTT	CASYRQGARQPQHF
once	TRBD1	TRBJ1-1	TRBV5-1	TGCGCCAGCAGCTTGGACAGGGGGCGGACTGAAGCTTTCTTT	CASSLDRGRTEAFF
-	-	TRBJ1-2	TRBV29-1	TGCAGCGTTGACTCCCGGGGGAACTATGGCTACACCTTC	CSVDSRGNYGYTF
once	TRBD1	TRBJ2-5	TRBV18	TGTGCCAGCTCACCAAGACAGGGGGCTGGAGAGACCCAGTACTTC	CASSPRQGAGETQYF
-	TRBD2	TRBJ2-2	TRBV5-1	TGCGCCAGCAGCAGGAGGGAGGGCACCGGGGAGCTGTTTTTT	CASSRREGTGELFF
-	-	TRBJ2-3	TRBV19	TGTGCCAGTAGTCTCCCAGGGGACTACACAGATACGCAGTATTTT	CASSLPGDYTDTQYF
-	-	TRBJ1-2	TRBV6-5	TGTGCCAGCAGTCCGTCCGGGGGATGGGGCTACACCTTC	CASSPSGGWGYTF
-	-	TRBJ1-6	TRBV6-6	TGTGCCAGCAGCTCCCTGACAGGACTTAATTCACCCCTCCACTTT	CASSSLTGLNSPLHF
-	-	TRBJ1-2	TRBV6-5	TGTGCCAGCAATGCAGGGAACGCTGGCTACACCTTC	CASNAGNAGYTF
-	TRBD2	TRBJ2-1	TRBV6-5	TGTGCCGGCGGGCTAGCGGGAGGGCTTGAGCAGTTCTTC	CAGGLAGGLEQFF
-	-	TRBJ1-3	TRBV28	TGTGCCACCAACCCCCGGGGAGCCGGAAACACCATATATTTT	CATNPRGAGNTIYF
-	-	TRBJ1-2	TRBV27	TGTGCCAGCAGTTTATCCCCAAACTATGGCTACACCTTC	CASSLSPNYGYTF
-	-	TRBJ1-3	TRBV19	TGTGCCAGTAAAGAGGGTGGAAGACGGGACACCATATATTTT	CASKEGGRRDTIYF
-	-	TRBJ1-1	TRBV28	TGTGCCAGCAGTTTTCCAAACAGGGTGGGCACTGAAGCTTTCTTT	CASSFPNRVGTEAFF
-	TRBD1	TRBJ2-5	TRBV11-2	TGTGCCAGCAGCTTAGGTGACAGGGGAGGTGAGACCCAGTACTTC	CASSLGDRGGETQYF
-	-	TRBJ2-3	TRBV24-1	TGTGCCACCAGTATAGGAGACACAGATACGCAGTATTTT	CATSIGDTDTQYF
-	-	TRBJ1-1	TRBV2	TGTGCCAACAACAGGGATATGAGTGAAGCTTTCTTT	CANNRDMSEAFF
-	TRBD1	TRBJ2-1	TRBV6-5	TGTGCCAGCAGAGGACAGGGCCGATACAATGAGCAGTTCTTC	CASRGQGRYNEQFF
once	-	TRBJ1-1	TRBV6-6	TGTGCCAGCAGTTCGACAGGTCTAACTCCCCGGGCTTTCTTT	CASSSTGLTPRAFF
few	-	TRBJ1-3	TRBV5-6	TGTGCCAGCAGCTTGCCAGCAGATAGCTCTGGAAACACCATATATTTT	CASSLPADSSGNTIYF
-	-	TRBJ1-5	TRBV18	TGTGCCAGCTCCCCAGGAGCCCTTTTGCCCCAGCATTTT	CASSPGALLPQHF
-	-	TRBJ1-2	TRBV9	TGTGCCAGCAGCACAGGACAGCTTACTAACTATGGCTACACCTTC	CASSTGQLTNYGYTF
-	-	TRBJ2-7	TRBV6-5	TGTGCCAGCAGTTACTCGAGGGGCTCCTACGAGCAGTACTTC	CASSYSRGSYEQYF
once	-	TRBJ1-1	TRBV11-2	TGTGCCAGCACCCGGACAGCTTGGGGCACTGAAGCTTTCTTT	CASTRTAWGTEAFF
-	-	TRBJ1-1	TRBV29-1	TGCAGCGTGCTGGACAGCGTGAACACTGAAGCTTTCTTT	CSVLDSVNTEAFF
-	-	TRBJ1-5	TRBV6-6	TGTGCCAGCAGTACCCCGGGGCCCCAGCATTTT	CASSTPGPQHF
-	-	TRBJ1-5	TRBV7-3	TGTGCCAGCAGCGCAGCGGGGGGGCCGAGTCAGCCCCAGCATTTT	CASSAAGGPSQPQHF
-	TRBD2	TRBJ2-1	TRBV19	TGTGCCAGTAGTGTCATGCTAGCGGGAGGGCCCGATGAGCAGTTCTTC	CASSVMLAGGPDEQFF
once	-	TRBJ1-1	TRBV18	TGTGCCAGCTCACCAGGGGCAGGGGTAGGGAACACTGAAGCTTTCTTT	CASSPGAGVGNTEAFF